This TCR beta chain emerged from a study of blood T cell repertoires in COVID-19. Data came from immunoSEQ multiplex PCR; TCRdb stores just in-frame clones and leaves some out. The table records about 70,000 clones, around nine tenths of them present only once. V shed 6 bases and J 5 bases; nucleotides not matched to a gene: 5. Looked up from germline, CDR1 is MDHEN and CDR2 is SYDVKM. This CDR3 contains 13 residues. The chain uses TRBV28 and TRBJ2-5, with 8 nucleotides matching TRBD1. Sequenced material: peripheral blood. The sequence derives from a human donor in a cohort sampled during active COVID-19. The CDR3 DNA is TGTGCCAGCAGGACAGGGGTGCCTGAGACCCAGTACTTC. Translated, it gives CASRTGVPETQYF.